A single sample gave rise to the 24 T cell receptor beta chains below, sequenced in a study of blood T cell repertoires in COVID-19. The repertoire was sequenced with immunoSEQ multiplex PCR; TCRdb's copy has only in-frame clones and lacks some. The data show over 45,000 clones, 75% to 90% seen once. Sample: peripheral blood. These receptors all come from a man aged 70-80 years with acute or convalescent COVID-19.

The J gene is TRBJ1-1, the V gene TRBV5-1; unclear D gene. The CDR3 spans 14 residues. Germline assignment: CDR1 SGHRS and CDR2 YFSETQ. Trimming pared 4 bases from V and 1 base from J, leaving 11 bases between. CDR3 sequence reads: CASSKTQSNTEAFF. For the CDR3, the DNA is TGCGCCAGCAGCAAGACACAATCGAACACTGAAGCTTTCTTT.

The chain has TRBV28 and TRBJ1-1; D remains unclear. The CDR3 has 15 residues. V was trimmed by 6 bases and J by 4 bases, leaving 18 bases between them. The germline V gene encodes CDR1 MDHEN and CDR2 SYDVKM. CDR3 in amino acids: CASSPPGKVGTEAFF. CDR3 coding DNA: TGTGCCAGCAGCCCTCCGGGGAAGGTGGGCACTGAAGCTTTCTTT. Filled out from reference TRBV28 and TRBJ1-1, the complete variable domain reads DVKVTQSSRYLVKRTGEKVFLECVQDMDHENMFWYRQDPGLGLRLIYFSYDVKMKEKGDIPEGYSVSREKKERFSLILESASTNQTSMYLCASSPPGKVGTEAFFGQGTRLTVV.

The chain carries TRBV28 and TRBJ2-4, with D possibly being TRBD1 (6 bases). The CDR3 is 17 residues long. The germline V gene encodes CDR1 MDHEN and CDR2 SYDVKM. The germline V and J ends were trimmed by 8 bases and 0 bases, with 20 bases remaining between them. The CDR3 loop is CASAVTFRGLAKNIQYF. As DNA, the CDR3 is TGTGCCAGCGCGGTTACTTTCAGGGGTCTAGCCAAAAACATTCAGTACTTC.

This clone was found once. V and J are TRBV7-3 and TRBJ2-1; D gene unclear. The germline V and J ends were trimmed by 1 base and 6 bases, with 10 bases remaining between them. This CDR3 spans 14 amino acids. Germline loops: CDR1 SGHTA, CDR2 FQGTGA. CDR3 sequence: CASSLNLYGNEQFF. In nucleotides, the CDR3 is TGTGCCAGCAGCTTAAATCTCTACGGCAATGAGCAGTTCTTC. Full variable domain (rest looked up from reference TRBV7-3 and TRBJ2-1): GAGVSQTPSNKVTEKGKYVELRCDPISGHTALYWYRQSLGQGPEFLIYFQGTGAADDSGLPNDRFFAVRPEGSVSTLKIQRTERGDSAVYLCASSLNLYGNEQFFGPGTRLTVL.

This clone was observed a single time. The V gene is TRBV12-3 or TRBV12-4, the J gene TRBJ2-1; TRBD1 matches at 8 bases. V was pared by 3 bases and J by 7 bases, with 2 bases of the junction left unmatched. The CDR3 extends over 13 amino acids. The CDR3, as DNA: TGTGCCAGCAGTTTGACAGGGGCGAATGAGCAGTTCTTC. This sequence encodes CASSLTGANEQFF.

The rearrangement links TRBV7-2 to TRBJ2-7; 14 bases are a match to TRBD2. Germline V CDR1 and CDR2: SGHTA, FQGNSA. V was clipped by 3 bases and J by 6 bases; unmatched bases: 4. The CDR3 runs 15 residues. Here the CDR3 DNA reads TGTGCCAGCAGCTTCGGGACTAGCGGGAGCCCCGAGCAGTACTTC. Protein product: CASSFGTSGSPEQYF.

The chain recombines TRBV5-4 with TRBJ2-5, with 11 positions matching TRBD2. V shed 2 bases and J 0 bases; nucleotides not matched to a gene: 3. The germline V gene encodes CDR1 SGHNT and CDR2 YYREEE (reference sequence). CDR3 size: 16 residues. CDR3 nucleotides: TGTGCCAGCAGCTTCAGACTAGCGGGATACCAAGAGACCCAGTACTTC. As protein: CASSFRLAGYQETQYF.

The rearrangement joins TRBV5-4 to TRBJ2-3, with 8 bases matching TRBD1. The junction had 7 bases not matched to a gene; V was cut back by 3 bases and J by 4 bases. Germline V gene lookup returns CDR1 SGHNT and CDR2 YYREEE (reference sequence). The CDR3 contains 15 residues. CDR3 DNA: TGTGCCAGCAGCTCGAGGACAGGGCAGGCAGATACGCAGTATTTT. Its translation: CASSSRTGQADTQYF. The whole variable domain, remainder taken from reference TRBV5-4 and TRBJ2-3, is ETGVTQSPTHLIKTRGQQVTLRCSSQSGHNTVSWYQQALGQGPQFIFQYYREEENGRGNFPPRFSGLQFPNYSSELNVNALELDDSALYLCASSSRTGQADTQYFGPGTRLTVL.

CDR3 loop: CAWSVRDRGGNGYTF. For the CDR3, the DNA is TGTGCCTGGAGTGTACGGGACAGGGGTGGTAATGGCTACACCTTC. The rearrangement joins TRBV30 to TRBJ1-2; 10 bases align to TRBD1. With 0 bases clipped from V and 6 bases from J, the junction kept 7 bases outside the gene matches. Per germline, CDR1 GTSNPN and CDR2 SVGIG (reference sequence). This CDR3 contains 15 residues.

The chain is built from TRBV7-9 and TRBJ1-1, with TRBD1 identical over 7 bases. CDR1 and CDR2 (germline): SEHNR, FQNEAQ (reference sequence). The CDR3 spans 14 residues. V dropped 3 bases and J dropped 1; count of bases not matched to a gene: 2. In DNA form, the CDR3 reads TGTGCCAGCAGCTTTCAGGGGGGGAACACTGAAGCTTTCTTT. This sequence encodes CASSFQGGNTEAFF.

The V and J genes are TRBV24-1 and TRBJ1-2; TRBD1 is a possible D gene (5 bases). The CDR3 loop spans 16 amino acids. Per the germline V gene, CDR1 is KGHDR and CDR2 is SFDVKD. V was trimmed by 4 bases and J by 5 bases, leaving 19 bases between them. CDR3 nucleotides: TGTGCCACCAGTGAGCCCGGGCGGGGGTTAGGGTATGGCTACACCTTC. Translated: CATSEPGRGLGYGYTF.

This clone was observed once. The chain combines TRBV4-2 with TRBJ1-3; D gene ambiguous. The CDR3 covers 16 residues. Germline lookup yields CDR1 LGHNA and CDR2 YNFKEQ. Deletions cut 0 bases from V and 0 bases from J, with 9 bases between. Written as DNA, the CDR3 is TGTGCCAGCAGCCAAGAAAATCCGGGCTCTGGAAACACCATATATTTT. Its protein is CASSQENPGSGNTIYF.

The J gene is TRBJ2-7, the V gene TRBV11-2; 8 bases agree with TRBD2. This CDR3 has 15 residues. Per the germline V gene, CDR1 is SGHAT and CDR2 is FQNNGV. Germline trimming cut 3 bases from V and 2 bases from J; bases unmatched to any gene: 6. The CDR3: CASSFTAGETYEQYF. DNA for the CDR3: TGTGCCAGCAGCTTTACAGCGGGGGAAACCTACGAGCAGTACTTC.

J is TRBJ1-2 and V is TRBV6-5; no reliable D call. Looked up from germline, CDR1 is MNHEY and CDR2 is SVGAGI. Between the trimmed V and J ends, which lost 4 bases and 6 bases, there was a span of 9 bases. The CDR3 is 12 amino acids. In DNA, the CDR3 is TGTGCCAGCAGTTCCGGCGGGGATGGCTACACCTTC. Amino acid sequence: CASSSGGDGYTF.

This chain uses TRBV7-2 with TRBJ1-4; 9 bases line up with TRBD1. Looked up from germline, CDR1 is SGHTA and CDR2 is FQGNSA. The CDR3 runs to 14 residues. Trimming took 5 bases from V and 5 from J; bases not matched to a gene: 3. As DNA, the CDR3 is TGTGCCAGCAGCCTCGGGACAGGGAATGAAAAACTGTTTTTT. Protein product: CASSLGTGNEKLFF.

The chain employs TRBV2 and TRBJ2-3; D is uncertain. V lost 9 bases, J lost 0 bases, and 7 bases lay in between. The CDR3 is made up of 12 amino acids. The germline V gene encodes CDR1 SNHLY and CDR2 FYNNEI. The DNA for the CDR3 is TGTGCCAGTACTTATAGCACAGATACGCAGTATTTT. This translates into CASTYSTDTQYF.

This clone turned up a few times. The rearrangement links TRBV12-3 or TRBV12-4 to TRBJ2-6; D ambiguous. This CDR3 spans 13 amino acids. V lost 8 bases, J lost 1 base, and 6 bases lay in between. The CDR3 DNA follows: TGTGCCAGCGTGGAGTCTGGGGCCAACGTCCTGACTTTC. Its protein is CASVESGANVLTF.

This clone was recorded only once. The V gene is TRBV5-6, the J gene TRBJ2-3, with TRBD1 identical over 7 bases. Germline-derived CDR1 and CDR2 are SGHDT and YYEEEE. Trimming took 4 bases from V and 2 from J; bases not matched to a gene: 4. The CDR3 covers 14 residues. The CDR3 DNA reads TGTGCCAGCAGCCAGGGACAGTACACAGATACGCAGTATTTT. Protein: CASSQGQYTDTQYF.

CDR3 sequence: CASSLELAGVWEQYF. The CDR3 coding sequence is TGTGCCAGCAGCTTGGAACTAGCGGGAGTATGGGAGCAGTACTTC. The rearrangement uses TRBV5-4 and TRBJ2-7; 11 bases are shared with TRBD2. The germline V gene has CDR1 SGHNT and CDR2 YYREEE (reference sequence). Trimming at V came to 0 bases and at J to 7 bases, leaving 6 bases not matched to a gene. This CDR3 is 15 amino acids long.

V and J are TRBV6-5 and TRBJ1-1; D is perhaps TRBD1 (6 bases). Trimming stripped 2 bases from V and 5 bases from J, with 9 bases between. The CDR3 extends over 13 amino acids. From germline, CDR1 is MNHEY and CDR2 SVGAGI. The CDR3 region has the DNA TGTGCCAGCAGTTACCCAGGGACAACTGAAGCTTTCTTT. Encoded protein: CASSYPGTTEAFF.

The chain employs TRBV7-3 and TRBJ2-1; D might be TRBD2 (5 bases). The CDR3 consists of 14 residues. With 5 bases removed from V and 5 bases from J, the gap between germline ends came to 13 bases. CDR1 SGHTA and CDR2 FQGTGA come from the germline V gene. This CDR3 is CASSPSGSNNEQFF. The CDR3 DNA follows: TGTGCCAGCAGCCCCTCGGGGAGCAACAATGAGCAGTTCTTC.

This chain uses TRBV30 with TRBJ1-2; 10 nucleotides align to TRBD1. The CDR3 runs 16 residues. Germline V gene sequence: CDR1 GTSNPN, CDR2 SVGIG (reference sequence). Unmatched junction bases numbered 13, after V lost 1 base and J lost 8 bases. CDR3 region: CAWSALGTGEVGGYTF. CDR3 coding DNA: TGTGCCTGGAGTGCACTTGGGACAGGGGAAGTCGGAGGCTACACCTTC.

CDR3: CASGPSGTDYGYTF. In DNA form, the CDR3 reads TGTGCCAGCGGTCCCTCCGGGACAGACTATGGCTACACCTTC. J is TRBJ1-2 and V is TRBV3-1 (or the pseudogene TRBV3-2), with TRBD1 matching over 7 bases. The CDR3 totals 14 residues. After removal of 8 bases from V and 3 bases from J, the junction contained 9 bases not matched to a gene. Germline values: CDR1 LGHDT, CDR2 YNNKEL (reference sequence).

The V gene is TRBV18, the J gene TRBJ1-5; tentatively, D is TRBD1 (5 bases). CDR1 and CDR2 (germline): KGHSH, LQKENI. Trimming shortened V by 2 bases and J by 5 bases, and 10 bases separated the two germline ends. The CDR3 totals 14 residues. CDR3 residues: CASSPAGDYQPQHF. The CDR3 DNA is TGTGCCAGCTCACCAGCGGGGGACTATCAGCCCCAGCATTTT.